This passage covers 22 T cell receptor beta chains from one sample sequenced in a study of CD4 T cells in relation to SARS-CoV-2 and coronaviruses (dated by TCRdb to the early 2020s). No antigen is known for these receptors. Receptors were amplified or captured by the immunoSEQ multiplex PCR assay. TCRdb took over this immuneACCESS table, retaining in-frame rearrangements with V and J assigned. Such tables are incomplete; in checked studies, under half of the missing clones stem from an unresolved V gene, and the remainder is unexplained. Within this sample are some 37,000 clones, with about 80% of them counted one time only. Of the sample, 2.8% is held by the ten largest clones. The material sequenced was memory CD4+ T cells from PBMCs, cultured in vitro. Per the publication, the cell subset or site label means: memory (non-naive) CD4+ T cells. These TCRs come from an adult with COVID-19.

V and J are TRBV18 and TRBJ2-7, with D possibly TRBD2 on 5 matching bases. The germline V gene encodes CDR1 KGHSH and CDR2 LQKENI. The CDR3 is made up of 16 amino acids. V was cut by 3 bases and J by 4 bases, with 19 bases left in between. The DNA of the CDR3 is TGTGCCAGCTCACCCGGCGTGGCTGGCGCGGGTTACGAGCAGTACTTC. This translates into CASSPGVAGAGYEQYF.

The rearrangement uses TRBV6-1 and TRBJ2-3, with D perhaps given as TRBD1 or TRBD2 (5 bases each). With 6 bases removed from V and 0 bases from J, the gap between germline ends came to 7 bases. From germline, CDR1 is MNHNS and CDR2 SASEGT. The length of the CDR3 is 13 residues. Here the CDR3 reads CASRRDSTDTQYF. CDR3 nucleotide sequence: TGTGCCAGCAGAAGGGACAGCACAGATACGCAGTATTTT.

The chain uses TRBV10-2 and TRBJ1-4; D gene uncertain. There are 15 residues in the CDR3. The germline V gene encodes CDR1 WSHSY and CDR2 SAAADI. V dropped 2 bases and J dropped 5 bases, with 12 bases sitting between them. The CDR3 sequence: CASSEHAQVNEKLFF. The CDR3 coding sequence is TGCGCCAGCAGTGAGCATGCGCAGGTGAATGAAAAACTGTTTTTT.

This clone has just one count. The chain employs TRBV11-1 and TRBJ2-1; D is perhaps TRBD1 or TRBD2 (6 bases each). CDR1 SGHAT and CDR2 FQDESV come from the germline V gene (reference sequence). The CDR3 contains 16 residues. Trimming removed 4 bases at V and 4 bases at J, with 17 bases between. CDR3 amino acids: CASSSPGAGRYNEQFF. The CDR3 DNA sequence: TGTGCCAGCAGCTCTCCGGGGGCGGGAAGATACAATGAGCAGTTCTTC.

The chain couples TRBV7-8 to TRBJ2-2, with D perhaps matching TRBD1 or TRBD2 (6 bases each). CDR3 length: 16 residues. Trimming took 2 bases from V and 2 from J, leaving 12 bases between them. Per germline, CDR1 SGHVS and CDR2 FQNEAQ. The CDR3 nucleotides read TGTGCCAGCAGCTTACGTTTCGGGGGCAACACCGGGGAGCTGTTTTTT. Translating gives CASSLRFGGNTGELFF.

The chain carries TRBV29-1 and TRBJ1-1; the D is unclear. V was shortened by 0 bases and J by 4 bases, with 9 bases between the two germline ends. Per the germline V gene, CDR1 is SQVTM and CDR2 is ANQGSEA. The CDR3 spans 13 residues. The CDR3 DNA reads TGCAGCGTTGAAGAGACATACGGCACTGAAGCTTTCTTT. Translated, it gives CSVEETYGTEAFF.

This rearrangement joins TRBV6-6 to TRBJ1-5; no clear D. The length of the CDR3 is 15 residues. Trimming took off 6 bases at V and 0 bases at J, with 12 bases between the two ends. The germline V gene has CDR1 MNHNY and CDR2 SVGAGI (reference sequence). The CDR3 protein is CASRPGQHSNQPQHF. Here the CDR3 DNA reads TGTGCCAGCAGGCCCGGGCAGCATAGCAATCAGCCCCAGCATTTT.

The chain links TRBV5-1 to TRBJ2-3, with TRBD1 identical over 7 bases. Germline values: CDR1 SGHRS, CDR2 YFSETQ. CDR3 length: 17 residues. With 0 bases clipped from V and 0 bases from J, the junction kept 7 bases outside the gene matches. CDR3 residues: CASSLGPTGSSTDTQYF. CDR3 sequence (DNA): TGCGCCAGCAGCTTGGGCCCGACAGGGTCTAGCACAGATACGCAGTATTTT.

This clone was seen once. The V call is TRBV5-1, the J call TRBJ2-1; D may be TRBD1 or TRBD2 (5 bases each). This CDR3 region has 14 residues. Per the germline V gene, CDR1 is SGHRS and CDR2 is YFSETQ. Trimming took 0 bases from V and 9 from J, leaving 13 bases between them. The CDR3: CASSLDSGGAEQFF. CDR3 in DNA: TGCGCCAGCAGCTTGGATTCTGGGGGAGCTGAGCAGTTCTTC.

The CDR3 DNA is TGCGCCAGCCATATTCAGGGTCTAAGCCAAGAGACCCAGTACTTC. Its translation is CASHIQGLSQETQYF. The chain joins TRBV5-1 to TRBJ2-5, with D possibly matching TRBD1 (5 bases). The V gene's germline CDR1 is SGHRS and CDR2 YFSETQ. V dropped 7 bases and J dropped 1 base, with 17 bases sitting between them. The CDR3 contains 15 residues.

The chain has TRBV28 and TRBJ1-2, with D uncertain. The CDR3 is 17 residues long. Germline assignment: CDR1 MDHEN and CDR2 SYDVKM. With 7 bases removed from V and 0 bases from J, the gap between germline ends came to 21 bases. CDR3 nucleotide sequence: TGTGCCAGCATCAACAGCGGTGCCTTCATGACTAACTATGGCTACACCTTC. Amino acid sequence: CASINSGAFMTNYGYTF.

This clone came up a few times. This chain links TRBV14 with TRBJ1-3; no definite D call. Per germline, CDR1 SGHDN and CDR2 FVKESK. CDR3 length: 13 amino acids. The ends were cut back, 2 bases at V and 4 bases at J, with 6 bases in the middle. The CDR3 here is CASSQNLGNTIYF. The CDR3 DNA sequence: TGTGCCAGCAGCCAAAATTTAGGAAACACCATATATTTT. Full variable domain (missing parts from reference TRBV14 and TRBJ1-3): EAGVTQFPSHSVIEKGQTVTLRCDPISGHDNLYWYRRVMGKEIKFLLHFVKESKQDESGMPNNRFLAERTGGTYSTLKVQPAELEDSGVYFCASSQNLGNTIYFGEGSWLTVV.

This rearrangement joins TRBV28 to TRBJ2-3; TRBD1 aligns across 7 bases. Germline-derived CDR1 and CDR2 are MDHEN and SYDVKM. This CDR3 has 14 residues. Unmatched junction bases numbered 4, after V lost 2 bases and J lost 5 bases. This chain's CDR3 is CASSLAGGGDTQYF. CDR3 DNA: TGTGCCAGCAGTTTAGCAGGGGGTGGAGATACGCAGTATTTT.

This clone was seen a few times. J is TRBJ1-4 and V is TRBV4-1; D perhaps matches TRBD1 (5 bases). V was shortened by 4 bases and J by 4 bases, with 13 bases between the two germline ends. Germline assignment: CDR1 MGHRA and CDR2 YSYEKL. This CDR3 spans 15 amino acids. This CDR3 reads CASSPGLADNEKLFF. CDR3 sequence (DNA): TGCGCCAGCAGCCCGGGACTAGCGGATAATGAAAAACTGTTTTTT.

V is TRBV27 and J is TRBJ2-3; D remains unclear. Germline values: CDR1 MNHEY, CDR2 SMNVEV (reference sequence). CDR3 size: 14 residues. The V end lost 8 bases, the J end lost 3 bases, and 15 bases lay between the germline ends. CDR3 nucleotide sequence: TGTGCCAGCTGGACCTTCGCCCAGACAGATACGCAGTATTTT. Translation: CASWTFAQTDTQYF.

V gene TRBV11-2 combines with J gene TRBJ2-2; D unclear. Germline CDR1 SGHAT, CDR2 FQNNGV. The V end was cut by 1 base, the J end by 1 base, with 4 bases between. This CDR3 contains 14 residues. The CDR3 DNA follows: TGTGCCAGCAGCTTAGCGCGGAACACCGGGGAGCTGTTTTTT. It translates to CASSLARNTGELFF.

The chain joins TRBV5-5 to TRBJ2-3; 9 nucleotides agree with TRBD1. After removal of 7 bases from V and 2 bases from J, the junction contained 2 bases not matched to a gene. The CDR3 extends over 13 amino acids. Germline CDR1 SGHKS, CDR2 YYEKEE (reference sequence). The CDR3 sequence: CASGQGITDTQYF. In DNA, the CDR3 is TGTGCCAGCGGACAGGGGATCACAGATACGCAGTATTTT.

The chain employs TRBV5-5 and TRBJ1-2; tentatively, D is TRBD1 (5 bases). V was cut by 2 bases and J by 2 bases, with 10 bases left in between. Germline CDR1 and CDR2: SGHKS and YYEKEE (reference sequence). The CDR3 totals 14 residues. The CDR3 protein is CASSFDRGNYGYTF. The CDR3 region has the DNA TGTGCCAGCAGCTTCGACAGAGGCAACTATGGCTACACCTTC. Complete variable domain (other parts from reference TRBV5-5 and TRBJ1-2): DAGVTQSPTHLIKTRGQQVTLRCSPISGHKSVSWYQQVLGQGPQFIFQYYEKEERGRGNFPDRFSARQFPNYSSELNVNALLLGDSALYLCASSFDRGNYGYTFGSGTRLTVV.

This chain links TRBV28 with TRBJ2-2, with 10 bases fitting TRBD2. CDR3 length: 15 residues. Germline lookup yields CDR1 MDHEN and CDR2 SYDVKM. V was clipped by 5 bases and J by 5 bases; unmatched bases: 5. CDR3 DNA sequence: TGTGCCAGCAGTCCTCAACTAGCGGGAACCGGGGAGCTGTTTTTT. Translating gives CASSPQLAGTGELFF.

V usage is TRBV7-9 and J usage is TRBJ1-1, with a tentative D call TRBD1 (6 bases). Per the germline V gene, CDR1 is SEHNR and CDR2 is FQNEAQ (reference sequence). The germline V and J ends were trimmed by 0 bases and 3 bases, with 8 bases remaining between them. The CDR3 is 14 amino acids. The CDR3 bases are TGTGCCAGCAGCTTAGCAAGGGGGGACACTGAAGCTTTCTTT. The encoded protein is CASSLARGDTEAFF.

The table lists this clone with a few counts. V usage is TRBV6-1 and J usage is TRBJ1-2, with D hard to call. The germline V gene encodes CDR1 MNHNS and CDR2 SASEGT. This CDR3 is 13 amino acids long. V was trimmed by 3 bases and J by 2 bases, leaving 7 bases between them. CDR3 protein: CASSETKNYGYTF. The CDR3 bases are TGTGCCAGCAGTGAGACAAAAAACTATGGCTACACCTTC.

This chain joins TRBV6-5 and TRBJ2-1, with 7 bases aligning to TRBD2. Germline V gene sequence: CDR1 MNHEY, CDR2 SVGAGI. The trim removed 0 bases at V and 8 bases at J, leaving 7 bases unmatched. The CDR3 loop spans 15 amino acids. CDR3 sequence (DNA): TGTGCCAGCAGTTACTCTCGGGGGGTAGTCGATGAGCAGTTCTTC. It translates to CASSYSRGVVDEQFF.